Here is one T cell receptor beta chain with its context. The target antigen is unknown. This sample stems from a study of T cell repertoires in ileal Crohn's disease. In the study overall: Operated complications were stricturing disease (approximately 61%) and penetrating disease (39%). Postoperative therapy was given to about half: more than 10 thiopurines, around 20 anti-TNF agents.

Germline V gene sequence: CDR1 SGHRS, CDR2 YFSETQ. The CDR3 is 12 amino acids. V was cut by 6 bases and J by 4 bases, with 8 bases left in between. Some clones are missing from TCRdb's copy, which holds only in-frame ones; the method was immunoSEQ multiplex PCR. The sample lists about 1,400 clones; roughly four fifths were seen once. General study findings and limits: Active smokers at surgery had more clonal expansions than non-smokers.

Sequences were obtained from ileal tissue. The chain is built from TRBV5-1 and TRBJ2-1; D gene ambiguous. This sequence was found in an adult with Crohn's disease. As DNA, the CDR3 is TGCGCCAGCAACAGCCCATACAATGAGCAGTTCTTC. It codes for CASNSPYNEQFF.